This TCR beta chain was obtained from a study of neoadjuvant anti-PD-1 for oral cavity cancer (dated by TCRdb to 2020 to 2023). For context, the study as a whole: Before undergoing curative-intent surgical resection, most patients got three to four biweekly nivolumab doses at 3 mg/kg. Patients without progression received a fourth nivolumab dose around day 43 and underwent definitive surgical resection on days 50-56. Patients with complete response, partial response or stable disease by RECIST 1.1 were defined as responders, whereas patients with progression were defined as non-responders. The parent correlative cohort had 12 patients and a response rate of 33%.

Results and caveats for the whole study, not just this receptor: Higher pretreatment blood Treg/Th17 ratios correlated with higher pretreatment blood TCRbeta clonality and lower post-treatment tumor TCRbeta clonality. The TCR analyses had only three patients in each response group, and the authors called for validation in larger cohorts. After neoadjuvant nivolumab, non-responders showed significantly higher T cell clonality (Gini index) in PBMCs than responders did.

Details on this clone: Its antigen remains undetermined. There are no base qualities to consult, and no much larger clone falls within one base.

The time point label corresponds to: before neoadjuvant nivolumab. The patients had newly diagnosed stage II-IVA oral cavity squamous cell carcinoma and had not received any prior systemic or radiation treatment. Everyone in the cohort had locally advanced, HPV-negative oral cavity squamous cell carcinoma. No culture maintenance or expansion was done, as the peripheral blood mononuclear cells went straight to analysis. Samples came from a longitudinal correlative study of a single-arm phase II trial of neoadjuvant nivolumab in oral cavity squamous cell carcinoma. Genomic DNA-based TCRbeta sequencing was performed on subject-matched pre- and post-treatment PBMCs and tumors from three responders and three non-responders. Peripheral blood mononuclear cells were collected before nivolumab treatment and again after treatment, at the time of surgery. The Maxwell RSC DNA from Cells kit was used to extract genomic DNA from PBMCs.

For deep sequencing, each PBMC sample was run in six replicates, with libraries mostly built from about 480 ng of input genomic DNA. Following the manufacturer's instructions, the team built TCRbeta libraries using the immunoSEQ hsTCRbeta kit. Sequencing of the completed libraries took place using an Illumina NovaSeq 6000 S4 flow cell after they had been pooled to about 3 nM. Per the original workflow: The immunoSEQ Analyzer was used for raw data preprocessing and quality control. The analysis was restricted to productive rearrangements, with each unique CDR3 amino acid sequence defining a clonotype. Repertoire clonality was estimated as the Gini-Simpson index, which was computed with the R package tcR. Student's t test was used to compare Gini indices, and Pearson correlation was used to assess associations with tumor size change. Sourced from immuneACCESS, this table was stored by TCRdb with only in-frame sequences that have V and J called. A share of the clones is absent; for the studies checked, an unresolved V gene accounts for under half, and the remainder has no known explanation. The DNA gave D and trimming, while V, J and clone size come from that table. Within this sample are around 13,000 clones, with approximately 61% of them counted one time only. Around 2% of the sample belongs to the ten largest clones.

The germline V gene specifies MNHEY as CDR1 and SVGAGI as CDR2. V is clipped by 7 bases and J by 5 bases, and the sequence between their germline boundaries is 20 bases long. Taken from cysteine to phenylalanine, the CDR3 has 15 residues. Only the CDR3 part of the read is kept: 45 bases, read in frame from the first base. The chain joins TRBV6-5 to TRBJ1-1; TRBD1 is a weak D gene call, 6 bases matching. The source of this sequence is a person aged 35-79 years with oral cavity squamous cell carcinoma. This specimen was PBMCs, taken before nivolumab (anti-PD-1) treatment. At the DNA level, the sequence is TGTGCCAGCAAGCTTTCTGGAGGGGGGAAAACTGAAGCTTTCTTT. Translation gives CASKLSGGGKTEAFF.